This TCR beta chain came from a study of cytomegalovirus exposure and HLA in healthy donors. Study outcomes and limitations: Later, an analysis found that common viral pathogens appeared to be linked with several of the most significant clusters.

Comment on this clone: The antigen is undetermined.

The PCR employed 60 Vbeta primers together with 13 Jbeta primers. Repertoires were generated with immunoSEQ multiplex PCR, while TCRdb's copy carries only in-frame clones and drops some. The table has around 170,000 clones, roughly 80% seen once; the top ten hold around 2.5%. Specimen: PBMCs. This sequence was found in a man between 60 and 70 years old in good health and CMV-seronegative.

The CDR3 here is CASSEAGGGARELFF. The CDR3 nucleotides are TGTGCCAGCAGTGAAGCGGGCGGGGGGGCCAGGGAGCTGTTTTTT. V is TRBV6-1 and J is TRBJ2-2; 9 bases fit TRBD2. In germline, CDR1 is MNHNS, CDR2 SASEGT. CDR3 length equals 15 residues. Trimming took 0 bases from V and 9 from J; bases not matched to a gene: 5.